These T cell receptor beta chains were read from a single sample in a study of control samples from healthy donors and cancer patients. Clones were sequenced by immunoSEQ multiplex PCR, and TCRdb holds only the in-frame ones, with some missing. The sample records roughly 70,000 clones, 75% to 90% being singletons. The sample comprised blood. All receptors derive from a man aged 45-65 years in good health. Both conserved end residues are part of each CDR3. D genes are given only for firm matches. A clone size is listed for some rows: how often the clone was seen (once, few, many), or a class if it is expanded.

>TRBV9|TRBJ2-2|-|-
CASSVGGRNTGELFF
TGTGCCAGCAGCGTAGGAGGTCGAAACACCGGGGAGCTGTTTTTT
>TRBV7-9|TRBJ1-2|-|-
CASSLVVENYDYTF
TGTGCCAGCAGCTTAGTGGTTGAAAACTATGACTACACCTTC
>TRBV9|TRBJ1-1|-|-
CASSAEGFLGTEAFF
TGTGCCAGCAGCGCGGAAGGATTTTTGGGCACTGAAGCTTTCTTT
>TRBV3-1/TRBV3-2|TRBJ2-5|-|-
CAGSHGREWGETQYF
TGTGCCGGCAGCCACGGCCGGGAGTGGGGAGAGACCCAGTACTTC
>TRBV28|TRBJ1-2|-|-
CASSLNTGDYGYTF
TGTGCCAGCAGTTTAAATACGGGTGACTATGGCTACACCTTC
>TRBV30|TRBJ1-2|-|-
CAWSTSGRLYGYTF
TGTGCCTGGAGTACTTCGGGACGGCTCTATGGCTACACCTTC
>TRBV12-3/TRBV12-4|TRBJ2-1|once|TRBD2
CASSLAGLVPFF
TGTGCCAGCAGTTTAGCGGGACTAGTCCCGTTCTTC
>TRBV5-1|TRBJ2-1|once|TRBD1
CASSRTGFESEQFF
TGCGCCAGCAGCCGGACAGGGTTTGAAAGTGAGCAGTTCTTC
>TRBV24-1|TRBJ2-1|-|TRBD1
CATSDRDREDNEQFF
TGTGCCACCAGTGATAGGGACAGGGAAGACAATGAGCAGTTCTTC
>TRBV5-5|TRBJ1-1|once|-
CASSLSFRRNTEAFF
TGTGCCAGCAGCTTGAGTTTCAGGCGGAACACTGAAGCTTTCTTT
>TRBV3-1/TRBV3-2|TRBJ1-6|-|TRBD1
CASSQVEGGTLHF
TGTGCCAGCAGCCAAGTCGAAGGGGGCACCCTCCACTTT
>TRBV5-8|TRBJ1-1|-|-
CASSLDRITEAFF
TGTGCCAGCAGCTTGGACCGAATCACTGAAGCTTTCTTT
>TRBV19|TRBJ1-4|-|-
CASSTQGGAEKLFF
TGTGCCAGTAGTACTCAGGGAGGCGCTGAAAAACTGTTTTTT
>TRBV5-1|TRBJ2-1|-|TRBD2
CASSFLASGGNEQFF
TGCGCCAGCAGCTTTTTGGCTAGCGGGGGGAATGAGCAGTTCTTC
>TRBV3-1/TRBV3-2|TRBJ1-6|-|-
CASSQGGTNSPLHF
TGTGCCAGCAGCCAAGGCGGAACCAATTCACCCCTCCACTTT
>TRBV6-5|TRBJ2-7|-|TRBD2
CASSTGGLIYEQYF
TGTGCCAGCAGTACGGGAGGCCTAATCTACGAGCAGTACTTC
>TRBV29-1|TRBJ2-7|-|TRBD2
CSVDGLAGEYEQYF
TGCAGCGTTGATGGCCTAGCGGGGGAATACGAGCAGTACTTC
>TRBV3-1/TRBV3-2|TRBJ2-5|-|TRBD1
CASRLDRGPIETQYF
TGTGCCAGCAGACTTGACAGGGGGCCCATCGAGACCCAGTACTTC
>TRBV6-5|TRBJ1-2|few|-
CASSTRGGDIPF
TGTGCCAGCAGTACCCGCGGGGGAGACATCCCCTTC
>TRBV5-6|TRBJ2-7|-|-
CASSLLGAVGEQYF
TGTGCCAGCAGCTTGCTGGGGGCCGTTGGGGAGCAGTACTTC
>TRBV6-5|TRBJ1-1|-|-
CASKKGYMNTEAFF
TGTGCCAGCAAGAAGGGGTACATGAACACTGAAGCTTTCTTT
>TRBV25-1|TRBJ1-1|-|TRBD1
CASSAPTGVHTEAFF
TGTGCCAGCAGTGCCCCGACAGGGGTCCACACTGAAGCTTTCTTT
>TRBV9|TRBJ2-1|-|TRBD2
CASSVQRGRSGEEQFF
TGTGCCAGCAGCGTACAGCGCGGGAGATCCGGGGAAGAGCAGTTCTTC
>TRBV2|TRBJ2-1|once|-
CASSEGGEQFF
TGTGCCAGCAGTGAGGGGGGTGAGCAGTTCTTC
>TRBV28|TRBJ1-3|-|-
CASSFQARLGGNTIYF
TGTGCCAGCAGTTTTCAGGCCAGGCTAGGCGGAAACACCATATATTTT
>TRBV10-3|TRBJ1-1|-|-
CAISESRTNTEAFF
TGTGCCATCAGTGAGTCCAGGACCAACACTGAAGCTTTCTTT
>TRBV10-2|TRBJ1-5|once|-
CASRSGGDQPQHF
TGCGCCAGCAGATCGGGGGGTGATCAGCCCCAGCATTTT
>TRBV6-4|TRBJ2-2|-|-
CASSNSFGAGELFF
-
>TRBV11-2|TRBJ1-3|-|-
CASSLEGRGFRNTIYF
TGTGCCAGCAGCTTAGAGGGTCGGGGTTTTCGGAACACCATATATTTT
>TRBV6-1|TRBJ1-1|few|-
CASSEGTKGVNTEAFF
TGTGCCAGCAGTGAAGGGACCAAAGGGGTGAACACTGAAGCTTTCTTT
>TRBV15|TRBJ2-4|-|TRBD1
CATRPRTGFAKNIQYF
TGTGCCACCAGACCTCGGACAGGCTTCGCCAAAAACATTCAGTACTTC
>TRBV9|TRBJ2-1|-|-
CASSVGLDGRRVHEQFF
TGTGCCAGCAGCGTCGGGTTAGACGGTCGTAGGGTCCATGAGCAGTTCTTC
>TRBV7-9|TRBJ1-1|-|TRBD1
CASSLLGQGIGGEAFF
TGTGCCAGCAGCCTACTGGGACAGGGGATTGGTGGTGAAGCTTTCTTT
>TRBV6-5|TRBJ2-7|-|TRBD1
CASSSGTGSEQYF
TGTGCCAGCAGTTCCGGGACAGGGAGCGAGCAGTACTTC
>TRBV7-3|TRBJ2-5|-|TRBD2
CASSMGGIGETQYF
TGTGCCAGCAGCATGGGGGGGATAGGAGAGACCCAGTACTTC
>TRBV9|TRBJ1-1|-|-
CASSRSWNTEAFF
TGTGCCAGCAGCCGAAGTTGGAACACTGAAGCTTTCTTT
>TRBV7-2|TRBJ2-3|-|TRBD2
CASSRRRLAGADTQYF
TGTGCCAGCAGCCGCCGCAGGCTAGCGGGGGCAGATACGCAGTATTTT
>TRBV2|TRBJ2-5|-|-
CASSESGVGETQYF
TGTGCCAGCAGTGAATCCGGGGTGGGAGAGACCCAGTACTTC
>TRBV11-3|TRBJ2-7|-|-
CASSLAGSYEQYF
TGTGCCAGCAGCTTAGCGGGATCCTACGAGCAGTACTTC
>TRBV3-1/TRBV3-2|TRBJ2-3|-|-
CASSQPMGATDTQYF
TGTGCCAGCAGCCAGCCGATGGGTGCCACAGATACGCAGTATTTT
>TRBV12-2|TRBJ2-7|-|-
CASRNRDRDPHEQYF
TGTGCAAGTCGCAACCGGGACAGGGATCCGCACGAGCAGTACTTC
>TRBV7-2|TRBJ1-4|-|-
CASSLVGGLSVSEKLFF
TGTGCCAGCAGCTTAGTTGGGGGGCTCAGTGTTAGCGAAAAACTGTTTTTT
>TRBV6-4|TRBJ2-1|once|-
CASSGDHNEQFF
TGTGCCAGCAGTGGGGACCACAATGAGCAGTTCTTC
>TRBV19|TRBJ1-5|-|-
CASSKQNSNQPQHF
TGTGCCAGTAGTAAACAGAATAGCAATCAGCCCCAGCATTTT
>TRBV4-1|TRBJ2-3|-|-
CASSPEKWGSTDTQYF
TGCGCCAGCAGCCCCGAAAAATGGGGGAGCACAGATACGCAGTATTTT
>TRBV6-5|TRBJ1-4|once|-
CASSYLDGKLFF
TGTGCCAGCAGTTACTTGGACGGGAAACTGTTTTTT
>TRBV12-3/TRBV12-4|TRBJ1-1|-|-
CASSLLEGRQAFF
TGTGCCAGCAGTTTATTGGAGGGACGCCAAGCTTTCTTT
>TRBV4-1|TRBJ2-2|-|-
CASSQDKVPGELFF
TGCGCCAGCAGCCAAGATAAGGTTCCCGGGGAGCTGTTTTTT
>TRBV7-2|TRBJ2-5|once|-
CASSSSSGSGEETQYF
TGTGCCAGCAGCTCCTCTTCGGGGTCGGGAGAAGAGACCCAGTACTTC
>TRBV28|TRBJ2-1|-|-
CASSLVVLNEQFF
TGTGCCAGCAGTTTAGTCGTCCTTAATGAGCAGTTCTTC
>TRBV28|TRBJ1-4|once|-
CASSFPGGEKLFF
TGTGCCAGCAGTTTCCCCGGTGGGGAAAAACTGTTTTTT
>TRBV2|TRBJ1-5|few|-
CASAGRENNQPQHF
TGTGCCAGCGCGGGCCGGGAAAACAATCAGCCCCAGCATTTT
>TRBV5-4|TRBJ1-1|-|-
CASSPPGTRNTEAFF
TGTGCCAGCAGCCCGCCAGGGACGAGGAACACTGAAGCTTTCTTT
>TRBV3-1/TRBV3-2|TRBJ2-7|-|-
CASSPGTTYEQYF
TGTGCCAGCAGCCCCGGGACGACCTACGAGCAGTACTTC
>TRBV7-3|TRBJ1-2|-|TRBD1
CASSLEHPGQGLEGYTF
TGTGCCAGCAGCTTGGAACACCCGGGACAGGGTTTGGAAGGCTACACCTTC
>TRBV19|TRBJ2-5|-|TRBD2
CASRSLTLAGGQETQYF
TGTGCCAGTAGAAGCCTTACCCTAGCGGGGGGGCAAGAGACCCAGTACTTC
>TRBV3-1/TRBV3-2|TRBJ2-5|-|-
CASSPPLGPVRAQYF
TGTGCCAGCAGCCCCCCCTTGGGCCCGGTGAGGGCCCAGTACTTC